The entry that follows covers one T cell receptor (beta chain) sequence. The antigen is undetermined. What was amplified from RNA transcripts were TCR beta CDR3 regions. First-round RT-PCR of the TCR CDR3 relied on the HTBI primer set. TCRdb processed the multiplex PCR reads anew with MiXCR; each CDR3 protein has one entry. The table includes some 510,000 distinct CDR3 sequences, less than 25% detected once. Investigators excluded patients with uncontrolled infection, other autoimmune disease, pregnancy or lactation. The sample comes from a study of T cells in Graves' hyperthyroidism and ophthalmopathy. Study conclusions and caveats: Also found in blood were most expanded thyroid clonotypes above 0.001. In validation, the model predicted ophthalmopathy. These predictions came a median about 6.2 months before onset.

The length of the CDR3 is 15 residues. V was clipped by 4 bases and J by 2 bases; unmatched bases: 6. Germline V gene data show CDR1 as MNHNS and CDR2 as SASEGT. Sequences were obtained from blood. The source is a man younger than 30 with Graves' hyperthyroidism. The chain employs TRBV6-1 and TRBJ2-7, with 9 bases fitting TRBD1. The CDR3 nucleotides are TGTGCCAGCAGTGTCACCCGGGACAGGGCCTACGAGCAGTACTTC. Encoded protein: CASSVTRDRAYEQYF.